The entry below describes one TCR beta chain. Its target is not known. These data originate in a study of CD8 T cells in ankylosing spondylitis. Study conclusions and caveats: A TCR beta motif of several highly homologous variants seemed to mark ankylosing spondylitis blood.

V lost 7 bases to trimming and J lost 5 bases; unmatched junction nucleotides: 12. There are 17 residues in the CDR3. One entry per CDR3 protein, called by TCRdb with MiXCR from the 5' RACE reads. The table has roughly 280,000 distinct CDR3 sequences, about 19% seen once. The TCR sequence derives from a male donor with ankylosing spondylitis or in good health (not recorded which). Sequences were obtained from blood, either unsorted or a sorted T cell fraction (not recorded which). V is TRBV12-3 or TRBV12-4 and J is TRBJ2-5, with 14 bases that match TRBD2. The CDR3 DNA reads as TGTGCCAGCACCCCGGGACTAGCGGGAGTTAGTGGTGAGACCCAGTACTTC. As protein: CASTPGLAGVSGETQYF.